These 26 T cell receptor beta chains were all obtained from the same sample, sequenced in a study of beta chain features in type 1 diabetes. Study outcomes and limitations: Patients with Type 1 diabetes showed moderately but significantly shorter TCRB CDR3s in all four CD4+ subsets.

The antigens these receptors bind are not known. Isolated RNA was reverse transcribed in full, so expressed TCRB transcripts were sequenced. Libraries were prepared by immunoSEQ multiplex PCR; TCRdb keeps only in-frame clonotypes and omits some of them. The table has around 360,000 clones, roughly 12% seen once. The sequenced material came from naive CD4+ T cells from blood. Every receptor here comes from a woman aged 18-29 years with type 1 diabetes.

There are a few counts of this clone. This chain links TRBV5-1 with TRBJ2-7; D is perhaps TRBD2 (5 bases). The CDR3 loop spans 15 amino acids. The V end was cut by 2 bases, the J end by 0 bases, with 12 bases between. Germline CDR1 is SGHRS and CDR2 is YFSETQ. CDR3 sequence reads: CASSFRLRSSYEQYF. CDR3 nucleotide sequence: TGCGCCAGCAGCTTCCGACTAAGGAGCTCCTACGAGCAGTACTTC.

The rearrangement uses TRBV11-2 and TRBJ1-1; no firm D call. This CDR3 contains 14 residues. Germline CDR1 SGHAT, CDR2 FQNNGV. Trimming stripped 5 bases from V and 4 bases from J, with 14 bases between. DNA of the CDR3: TGTGCCAGCAGCCGCCCCGGGGTGGGCACTGAAGCTTTCTTT. Translating gives CASSRPGVGTEAFF.

A few counts support this clone. J is TRBJ1-5 and V is TRBV4-1, with TRBD1 as a possible D gene (6 bases). Trimming stripped 0 bases from V and 6 bases from J, with 12 bases between. Looked up from germline, CDR1 is MGHRA and CDR2 is YSYEKL. The CDR3 runs to 15 residues. The CDR3 bases are TGCGCCAGCAGCCAAGATTCGCCAGGGGCTCAGCCCCAGCATTTT. This gives the protein CASSQDSPGAQPQHF.

The chain has TRBV9 and TRBJ1-2, with TRBD1 matching over 8 bases. In germline, CDR1 is SGDLS, CDR2 YYNGEE. J was trimmed by 5 bases and V by 4 bases; bases with no gene match: 7. CDR3 size: 14 residues. CDR3 DNA sequence: TGTGCCAGCAGCCAAGGCCAGGGGGCGTATGGCTACACCTTC. Its translation: CASSQGQGAYGYTF.

This chain connects TRBV7-2 to TRBJ1-1; 7 bases fit TRBD1. Looked up from germline, CDR1 is SGHTA and CDR2 is FQGNSA. CDR3 length: 14 residues. With V trimmed by 6 bases and J by 2 bases, 6 bases remained unmatched. CDR3 amino acids: CASRAGTVNTEAFF. The CDR3 DNA follows: TGTGCCAGCAGAGCCGGGACAGTAAACACTGAAGCTTTCTTT.

V usage is TRBV6-5 and J usage is TRBJ1-2; TRBD1 matches 11 bases. Germline loops: CDR1 MNHEY, CDR2 SVGAGI. The CDR3 covers 13 residues. V was clipped by 3 bases and J by 8 bases; unmatched bases: 2. CDR3 sequence (DNA): TGTGCCAGCAGTTATGGACAGGGGGCCGGCTACACCTTC. Translation gives CASSYGQGAGYTF.

The V call is TRBV7-8, the J call TRBJ1-2; TRBD1 matches 9 bases. The germline V gene has CDR1 SGHVS and CDR2 FQNEAQ. With 5 bases clipped from V and 8 bases from J, the junction kept 12 bases outside the gene matches. The CDR3 extends over 15 amino acids. Here the CDR3 DNA reads TGTGCCAGCAGCCCCACCAGGGACAGGGCAGGGGGCTACACCTTC. This codes for CASSPTRDRAGGYTF.

The chain joins TRBV7-2 to TRBJ2-1; D gene unclear. Germline loops: CDR1 SGHTA, CDR2 FQGNSA. This CDR3 contains 15 residues. Trimming removed 5 bases at V and 3 bases at J, with 14 bases between. The CDR3, as DNA: TGTGCCAGCAGCCTCGGTTTCGTCGGCTACAATGAGCAGTTCTTC. It translates to CASSLGFVGYNEQFF.

This clone was observed a few times. The gene calls are TRBV9 and TRBJ2-1; no reliable D call. Germline V lookup: CDR1 SGDLS, CDR2 YYNGEE. The V and J ends lost 1 base and 2 bases respectively, with 10 bases between them. There are 15 residues in the CDR3. Here the CDR3 reads CASSVKQSTYNEQFF. DNA of the CDR3: TGTGCCAGCAGCGTAAAACAGTCCACCTACAATGAGCAGTTCTTC.

The V and J genes are TRBV18 and TRBJ2-5, with a tentative D call TRBD1 (6 bases). The germline V gene has CDR1 KGHSH and CDR2 LQKENI. V gave up 6 bases and J gave up 2 bases, with 16 bases separating them. CDR3 length: 15 amino acids. CDR3 coding DNA: TGTGCCAGCTCGCTCCCCAGGGGAAGGCAAGAGACCCAGTACTTC. Protein product: CASSLPRGRQETQYF. Full variable domain (missing parts from reference TRBV18 and TRBJ2-5): NAGVMQNPRHLVRRRGQEARLRCSPMKGHSHVYWYRQLPEEGLKFMVYLQKENIIDESGMPKERFSAEFPKEGPSILRIQQVVRGDSAAYFCASSLPRGRQETQYFGPGTRLLVL.

This clone has only a few counts. This chain uses TRBV9 with TRBJ2-1; tentatively, D is TRBD2 (5 bases). The germline V and J ends were trimmed by 3 bases and 6 bases, with 13 bases remaining between them. Germline CDR1 and CDR2: SGDLS and YYNGEE. The CDR3 is 14 residues long. The CDR3 nucleotides are TGTGCCAGCAGCGATCGTCCCACTAGCAATGAGCAGTTCTTC. It is translated as CASSDRPTSNEQFF. Variable domain in full (rest from reference TRBV9 and TRBJ2-1): DSGVTQTPKHLITATGQRVTLRCSPRSGDLSVYWYQQSLDQGLQFLIQYYNGEERAKGNILERFSAQQFPDLHSELNLSSLELGDSALYFCASSDRPTSNEQFFGPGTRLTVL.

This chain connects TRBV9 to TRBJ1-1, with D possibly TRBD1 on 6 matching bases. Trimming removed 1 base at V and 2 bases at J, with 12 bases between. CDR1 is SGDLS, CDR2 YYNGEE, per germline. The CDR3 runs to 15 residues. CDR3 in amino acids: CASSVTGTINTEAFF. CDR3 coding DNA: TGTGCCAGCAGCGTAACCGGGACAATAAACACTGAAGCTTTCTTT.

This clone occurred a few times. The chain employs TRBV6-6 and TRBJ1-5; weak D call: TRBD1 (5 bases). The germline CDR1 and CDR2 sequences are MNHNY and SVGAGI (reference sequence). The V and J ends lost 0 bases and 6 bases respectively, with 12 bases between them. This CDR3 spans 15 amino acids. The CDR3 region has the DNA TGTGCCAGCAGTTACTCGGGCAGGGCCGGTCAGCCCCAGCATTTT. Translated: CASSYSGRAGQPQHF.

The V and J genes are TRBV6-5 and TRBJ2-6; 7 bases line up with TRBD1. Germline V gene data show CDR1 as MNHEY and CDR2 as SVGAGI. The ends lost 5 bases at V and 4 bases at J; junction bases unmatched: 5. There are 15 residues in the CDR3. The CDR3 region is CASSPDRAGANVLTF. CDR3 bases: TGTGCCAGCAGTCCCGACAGGGCCGGGGCCAACGTCCTGACTTTC.

The rearrangement uses TRBV6-5 and TRBJ2-3; TRBD2 matches 9 bases. The CDR3 is 15 residues long. With V trimmed by 6 bases and J by 2 bases, 6 bases remained unmatched. Germline loops: CDR1 MNHEY, CDR2 SVGAGI. The DNA for the CDR3 is TGTGCCAGCAGACTGACTAGCGGCAACACAGATACGCAGTATTTT. This gives the protein CASRLTSGNTDTQYF.

This chain joins TRBV5-1 and TRBJ1-3; TRBD1 might be the D (5 bases). Germline V CDR1 and CDR2: SGHRS, YFSETQ. Trimming shortened V by 4 bases and J by 1 base, and 9 bases separated the two germline ends. This CDR3 has 14 amino acids. Here the CDR3 reads CASSLDRSGNTIYF. As DNA, the CDR3 is TGCGCCAGCAGCCTAGACAGATCTGGAAACACCATATATTTT.

A few counts support this clone. The J gene is TRBJ1-3, the V gene TRBV30, with 9 bases identical to TRBD1. Germline CDR1 reads GTSNPN; CDR2 reads SVGIG (reference sequence). The CDR3 length is 15 residues. V dropped 1 base and J dropped 5; count of bases not matched to a gene: 6. The CDR3 DNA is TGTGCCTGGAGTGCTGACAGGGGGACCCGAAACACCATATATTTT. This translates into CAWSADRGTRNTIYF.

The chain employs TRBV2 and TRBJ2-7; perhaps TRBD1 as D (5 bases). The V end lost 8 bases, the J end lost 0 bases, and 17 bases lay between the germline ends. This CDR3 comprises 15 residues. Germline V gene data show CDR1 as SNHLY and CDR2 as FYNNEI. The CDR3 here is CASRRQKNTSYEQYF. CDR3 nucleotides: TGTGCCAGCCGCAGACAGAAGAACACCTCCTACGAGCAGTACTTC.

The chain joins TRBV28 to TRBJ2-7; 8 positions agree with TRBD2. The germline V gene encodes CDR1 MDHEN and CDR2 SYDVKM. J was trimmed by 1 base and V by 3 bases; bases with no gene match: 5. The CDR3 has 15 amino acids. The CDR3 loop is CASSFSTGGSYEQYF. The CDR3 DNA reads as TGTGCCAGCAGTTTCAGCACGGGAGGGTCCTACGAGCAGTACTTC.

The rearrangement links TRBV6-6 to TRBJ2-7, with 7 bases identical to TRBD1. This CDR3 has 13 amino acids. From germline, CDR1 is MNHNY and CDR2 SVGAGI (reference sequence). Trimming at V came to 6 bases and at J to 4 bases, leaving 6 bases not matched to a gene. CDR3 sequence: CASRSGGTYEQYF. In DNA form, the CDR3 reads TGTGCCAGCAGATCAGGGGGAACATACGAGCAGTACTTC.

This clone has only a few counts. The CDR3 region is CAWNLYWTGELFF. CDR3 DNA: TGTGCCTGGAACCTCTATTGGACCGGGGAGCTGTTTTTT. The V call is TRBV30, the J call TRBJ2-2; D not certain. CDR3 length equals 13 residues. V was pared by 4 bases and J by 5 bases, with 11 bases between. The germline V gene encodes CDR1 GTSNPN and CDR2 SVGIG (reference sequence).

The sample holds a few counts of this clone. The chain couples TRBV2 to TRBJ2-1; D might be TRBD2 (5 bases). Germline V gene sequence: CDR1 SNHLY, CDR2 FYNNEI. This CDR3 has 12 residues. V gave up 6 bases and J gave up 5 bases, with 8 bases separating them. The CDR3 spells CASRDWDNEQFF. The DNA of the CDR3 is TGTGCCAGCAGGGACTGGGACAATGAGCAGTTCTTC.

This clone showed up just a few times. The chain is built from TRBV29-1 and TRBJ2-7; tentatively, D is TRBD2 (6 bases). This CDR3 region has 16 residues. The V end was cut by 6 bases, the J end by 2 bases, with 23 bases between. Germline loops: CDR1 SQVTM, CDR2 ANQGSEA. The CDR3: CSVGGLTGSSPYEQYF. The CDR3, as DNA: TGCAGCGTGGGGGGTCTGACGGGTTCAAGTCCCTACGAGCAGTACTTC.

The chain joins TRBV10-2 to TRBJ2-5; 7 positions agree with TRBD1. After removal of 8 bases from V and 5 bases from J, the junction contained 8 bases not matched to a gene. This CDR3 is built from 13 residues. Looked up from germline, CDR1 is WSHSY and CDR2 is SAAADI. DNA of the CDR3: TGCGCCAGCCGAGCGGCAGGGGGTGAGACCCAGTACTTC. It encodes CASRAAGGETQYF.

The rearrangement links TRBV5-1 to TRBJ2-2; 7 bases map to TRBD1. This CDR3 spans 13 amino acids. Germline assignment: CDR1 SGHRS and CDR2 YFSETQ. V was pared by 3 bases and J by 6 bases, with 2 bases of the junction left unmatched. CDR3 protein: CASSSQGAGELFF. The CDR3 DNA is TGCGCCAGCAGCTCGCAGGGGGCCGGGGAGCTGTTTTTT. The variable domain in full, with the rest retrieved from reference TRBV5-1 and TRBJ2-2, is KAGVTQTPRYLIKTRGQQVTLSCSPISGHRSVSWYQQTPGQGLQFLFEYFSETQRNKGNFPGRFSGRQFSNSRSEMNVSTLELGDSALYLCASSSQGAGELFFGEGSRLTVL.

The chain has TRBV20-1 and TRBJ2-1; unclear D gene. Germline CDR1 and CDR2: DFQATT and SNEGSKA (reference sequence). The CDR3 loop spans 11 amino acids. The V end was cut by 3 bases, the J end by 6 bases, with 6 bases between. The CDR3, as DNA: TGCAGTGCTAGCTCGGGCAATGAGCAGTTCTTC. Translated, it gives CSASSGNEQFF.